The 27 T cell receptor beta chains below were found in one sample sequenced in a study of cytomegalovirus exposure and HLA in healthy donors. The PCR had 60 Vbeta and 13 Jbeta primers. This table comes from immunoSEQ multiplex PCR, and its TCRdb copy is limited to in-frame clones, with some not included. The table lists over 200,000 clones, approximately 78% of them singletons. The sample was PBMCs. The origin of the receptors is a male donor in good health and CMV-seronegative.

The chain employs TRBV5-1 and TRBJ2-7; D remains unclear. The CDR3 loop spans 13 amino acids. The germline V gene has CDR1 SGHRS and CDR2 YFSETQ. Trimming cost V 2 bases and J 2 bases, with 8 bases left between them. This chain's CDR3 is CASSFDSPYEQYF. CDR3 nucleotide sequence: TGCGCCAGCAGCTTCGACTCCCCCTACGAGCAGTACTTC.

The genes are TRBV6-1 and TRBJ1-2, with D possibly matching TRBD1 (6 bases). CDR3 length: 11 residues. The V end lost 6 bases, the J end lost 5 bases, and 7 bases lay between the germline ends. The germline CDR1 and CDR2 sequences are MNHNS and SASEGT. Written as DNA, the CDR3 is TGTGCCAGCAGACAGGGTTATGGCTACACCTTC. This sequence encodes CASRQGYGYTF.

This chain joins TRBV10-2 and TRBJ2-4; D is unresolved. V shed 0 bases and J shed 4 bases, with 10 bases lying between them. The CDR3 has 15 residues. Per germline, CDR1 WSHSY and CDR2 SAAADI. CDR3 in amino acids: CASSESRGRKNIQYF. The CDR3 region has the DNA TGCGCCAGCAGTGAGTCGAGAGGCAGAAAAAACATTCAGTACTTC.

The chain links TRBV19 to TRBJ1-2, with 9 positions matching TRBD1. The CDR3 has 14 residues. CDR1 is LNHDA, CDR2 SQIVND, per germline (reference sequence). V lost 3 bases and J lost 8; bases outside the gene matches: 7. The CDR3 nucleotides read TGTGCCAGTAGTATGCTGGACAGGGGACCCGGCTACACCTTC. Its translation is CASSMLDRGPGYTF.

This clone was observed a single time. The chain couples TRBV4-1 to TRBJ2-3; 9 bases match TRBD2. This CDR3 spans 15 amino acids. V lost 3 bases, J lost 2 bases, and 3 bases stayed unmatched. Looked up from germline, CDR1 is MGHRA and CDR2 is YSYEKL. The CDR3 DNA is TGCGCCAGCAGCCAGGTAGCGGGGGTCACAGATACGCAGTATTTT. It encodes CASSQVAGVTDTQYF.

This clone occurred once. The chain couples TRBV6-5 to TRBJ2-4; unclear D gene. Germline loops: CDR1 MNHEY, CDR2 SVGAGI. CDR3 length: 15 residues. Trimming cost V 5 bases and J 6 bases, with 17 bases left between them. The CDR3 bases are TGTGCCAGCAGTCGCGATCGGAGTGGAACAAACATTCAGTACTTC. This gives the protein CASSRDRSGTNIQYF.

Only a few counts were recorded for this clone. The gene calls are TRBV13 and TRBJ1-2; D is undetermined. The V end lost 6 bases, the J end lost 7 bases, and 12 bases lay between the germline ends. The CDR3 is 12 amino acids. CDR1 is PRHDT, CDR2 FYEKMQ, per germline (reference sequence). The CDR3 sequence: CASREGPGGYTF. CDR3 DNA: TGTGCCAGCAGGGAGGGCCCGGGTGGCTACACCTTC.

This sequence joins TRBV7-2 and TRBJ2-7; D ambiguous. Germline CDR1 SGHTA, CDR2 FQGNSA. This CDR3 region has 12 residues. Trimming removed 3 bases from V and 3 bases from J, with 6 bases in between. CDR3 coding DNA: TGTGCCAGCAGCTTTACAAGCTACGAGCAGTACTTC. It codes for CASSFTSYEQYF.

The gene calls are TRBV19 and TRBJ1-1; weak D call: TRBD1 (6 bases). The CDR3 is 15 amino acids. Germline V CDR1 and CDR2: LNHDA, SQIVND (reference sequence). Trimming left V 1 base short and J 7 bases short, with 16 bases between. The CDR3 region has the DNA TGTGCCAGTAGTATAGTCGCACAGGGCATAGGTGAAGCTTTCTTT. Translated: CASSIVAQGIGEAFF.

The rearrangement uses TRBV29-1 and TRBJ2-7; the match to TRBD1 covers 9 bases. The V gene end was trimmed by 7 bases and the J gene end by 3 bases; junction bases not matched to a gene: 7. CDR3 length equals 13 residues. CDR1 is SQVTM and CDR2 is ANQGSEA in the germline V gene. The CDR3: CSATGQGHYEQYF. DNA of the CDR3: TGCAGCGCCACGGGACAGGGCCACTACGAGCAGTACTTC.

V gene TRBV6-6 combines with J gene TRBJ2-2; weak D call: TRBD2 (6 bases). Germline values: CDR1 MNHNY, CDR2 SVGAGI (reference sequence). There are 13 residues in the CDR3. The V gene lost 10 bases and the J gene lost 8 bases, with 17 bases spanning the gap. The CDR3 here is CATEEGVLGELFF. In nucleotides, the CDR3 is TGTGCCACCGAGGAGGGTGTTTTGGGGGAGCTGTTTTTT.

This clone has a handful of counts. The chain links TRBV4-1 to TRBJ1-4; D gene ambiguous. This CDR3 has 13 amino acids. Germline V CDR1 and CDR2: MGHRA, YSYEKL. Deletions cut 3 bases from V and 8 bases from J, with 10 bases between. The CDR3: CASSQPVEEKLFF. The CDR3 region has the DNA TGCGCCAGCAGCCAGCCTGTAGAGGAAAAACTGTTTTTT.

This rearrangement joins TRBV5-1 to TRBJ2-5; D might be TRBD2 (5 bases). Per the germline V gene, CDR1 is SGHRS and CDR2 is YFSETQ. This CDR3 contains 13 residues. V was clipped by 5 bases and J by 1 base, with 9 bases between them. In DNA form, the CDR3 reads TGCGCCAGCAGTTCCGGGATCCAAGAGACCCAGTACTTC. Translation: CASSSGIQETQYF.

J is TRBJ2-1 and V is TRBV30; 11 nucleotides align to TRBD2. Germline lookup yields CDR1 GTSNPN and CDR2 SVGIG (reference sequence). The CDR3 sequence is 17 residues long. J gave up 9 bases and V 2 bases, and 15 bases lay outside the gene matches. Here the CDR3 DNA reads TGTGCCTGGAGTTACCGAAAAACTAGCGGGAGACCCCTTGAGCAGTTCTTC. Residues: CAWSYRKTSGRPLEQFF. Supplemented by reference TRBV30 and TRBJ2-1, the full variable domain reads SQTIHQWPATLVQPVGSPLSLECTVEGTSNPNLYWYRQAAGRGLQLLFYSVGIGQISSEVPQNLSASRPQDRQFILSSKKLLLSDSGFYLCAWSYRKTSGRPLEQFFGPGTRLTVL.

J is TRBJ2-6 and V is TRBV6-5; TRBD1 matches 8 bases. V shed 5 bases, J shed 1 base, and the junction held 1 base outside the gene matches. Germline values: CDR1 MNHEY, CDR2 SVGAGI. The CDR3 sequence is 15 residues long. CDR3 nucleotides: TGTGCCAGCAGTCAGGGGGCGTCTGGGGCCAACGTCCTGACTTTC. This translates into CASSQGASGANVLTF.

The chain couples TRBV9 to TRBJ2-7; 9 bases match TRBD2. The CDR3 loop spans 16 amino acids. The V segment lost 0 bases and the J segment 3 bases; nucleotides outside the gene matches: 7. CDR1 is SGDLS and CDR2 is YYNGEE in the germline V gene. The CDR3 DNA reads TGTGCCAGCAGCGTAGCCCTTAGGACTAGCGACTACGAGCAGTACTTC. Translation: CASSVALRTSDYEQYF.

In DNA form, the CDR3 reads TGTGCCAGCAGCCGGGACAGGCCCCCATACAATGAGCAGTTCTTC. It translates to CASSRDRPPYNEQFF. This sequence joins TRBV7-9 and TRBJ2-1; TRBD1 matches at 8 bases. Germline-derived CDR1 and CDR2 are SEHNR and FQNEAQ (reference sequence). V shed 5 bases and J 4 bases; nucleotides not matched to a gene: 7. This CDR3 has 15 residues. The variable domain in full, with the rest retrieved from reference TRBV7-9 and TRBJ2-1, is DTGVSQNPRHKITKRGQNVTFRCDPISEHNRLYWYRQTLGQGPEFLTYFQNEAQLEKSRLLSDRFSAERPKGSFSTLEIQRTEQGDSAMYLCASSRDRPPYNEQFFGPGTRLTVL.

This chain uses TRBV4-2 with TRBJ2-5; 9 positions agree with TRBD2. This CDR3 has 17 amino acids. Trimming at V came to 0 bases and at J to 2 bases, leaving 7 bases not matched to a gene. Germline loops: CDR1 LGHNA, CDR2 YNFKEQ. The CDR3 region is CASSQEGGRAVQETQYF. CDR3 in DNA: TGTGCCAGCAGCCAAGAAGGCGGGAGGGCCGTACAAGAGACCCAGTACTTC.

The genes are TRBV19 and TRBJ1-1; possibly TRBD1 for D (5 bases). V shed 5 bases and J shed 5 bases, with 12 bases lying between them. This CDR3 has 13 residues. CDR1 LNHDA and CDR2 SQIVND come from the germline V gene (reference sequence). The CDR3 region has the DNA TGTGCCAGTAGTGCAGGGATTGGGACTGAAGCTTTCTTT. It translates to CASSAGIGTEAFF.

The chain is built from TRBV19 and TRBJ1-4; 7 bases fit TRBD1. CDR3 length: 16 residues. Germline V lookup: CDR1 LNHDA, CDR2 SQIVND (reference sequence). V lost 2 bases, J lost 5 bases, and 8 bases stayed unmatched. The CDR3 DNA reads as TGTGCCAGTAGTATATTTATCCGACAGGGAAATGAAAAACTGTTTTTT. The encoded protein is CASSIFIRQGNEKLFF.

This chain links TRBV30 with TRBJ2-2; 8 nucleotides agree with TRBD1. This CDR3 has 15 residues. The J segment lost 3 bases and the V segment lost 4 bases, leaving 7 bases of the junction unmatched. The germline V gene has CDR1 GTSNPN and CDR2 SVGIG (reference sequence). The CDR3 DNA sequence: TGTGCCTGGACCCCAGGGGGCGCGTACACCGGGGAGCTGTTTTTT. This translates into CAWTPGGAYTGELFF.

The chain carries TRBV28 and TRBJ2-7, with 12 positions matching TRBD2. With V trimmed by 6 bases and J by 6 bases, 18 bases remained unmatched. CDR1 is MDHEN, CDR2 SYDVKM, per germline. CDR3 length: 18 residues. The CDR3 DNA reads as TGTGCCAGCAGACCCCCTACTAGCGGGAGGCCCCCTTCTTCCGAGCAGTACTTC. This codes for CASRPPTSGRPPSSEQYF.

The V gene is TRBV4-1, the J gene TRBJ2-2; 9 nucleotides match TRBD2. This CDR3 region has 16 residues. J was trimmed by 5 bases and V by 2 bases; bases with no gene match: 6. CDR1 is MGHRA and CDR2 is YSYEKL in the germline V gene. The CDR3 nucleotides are TGCGCCAGCAGCCAACAGTTAGCGGGAGCGACCGGGGAGCTGTTTTTT. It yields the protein CASSQQLAGATGELFF.

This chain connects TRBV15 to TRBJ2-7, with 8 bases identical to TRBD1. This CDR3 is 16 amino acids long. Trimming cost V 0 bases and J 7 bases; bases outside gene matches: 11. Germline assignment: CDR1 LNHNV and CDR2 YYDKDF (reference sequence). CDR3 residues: CATSRDIRTGPVEQYF. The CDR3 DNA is TGTGCCACCAGCAGAGATATAAGGACAGGGCCTGTGGAGCAGTACTTC.

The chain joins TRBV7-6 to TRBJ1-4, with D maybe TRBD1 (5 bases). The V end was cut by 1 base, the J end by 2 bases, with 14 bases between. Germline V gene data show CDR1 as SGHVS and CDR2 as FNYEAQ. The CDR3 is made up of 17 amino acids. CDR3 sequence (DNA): TGTGCCAGCAGCTTAGTCCCACCAGGGATGACTAATGAAAAACTGTTTTTT. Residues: CASSLVPPGMTNEKLFF.

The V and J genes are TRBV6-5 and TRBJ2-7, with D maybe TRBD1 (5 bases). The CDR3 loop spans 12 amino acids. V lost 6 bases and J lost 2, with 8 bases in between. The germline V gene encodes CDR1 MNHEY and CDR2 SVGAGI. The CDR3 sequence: CASSDRTYEQYF. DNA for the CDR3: TGTGCCAGCAGCGACAGAACCTACGAGCAGTACTTC.

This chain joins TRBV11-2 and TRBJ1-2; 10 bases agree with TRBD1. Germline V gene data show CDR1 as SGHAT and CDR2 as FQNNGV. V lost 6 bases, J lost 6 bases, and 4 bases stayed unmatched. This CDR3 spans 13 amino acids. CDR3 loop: CASSIGTGDGYTF. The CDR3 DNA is TGTGCCAGCAGTATAGGGACAGGGGATGGCTACACCTTC.